This is a list of T cell receptor beta chains from one sample in a study of cytomegalovirus exposure and HLA in healthy donors. Here immunoSEQ multiplex PCR was the method, and the copy in TCRdb shows in-frame clones only, minus some. The sample has approximately 220,000 clones; around 80% are singletons. Sequenced: PBMCs. The source of these receptors is a boy aged 2-9 years in good health and CMV-seronegative. The CDR3 runs from the conserved cysteine through the conserved F or W. D genes are given only for firm matches. For some rows the clone size is stated as once, few or many, or as a class when expanded; others skip it.

clone_size	d_call	v_call	j_call	cdr3_aa	cdr3_nt
.	.	TRBV29-1	TRBJ1-1	CSVVIWQMNTEAFF	TGCAGCGTTGTGATCTGGCAGATGAACACTGAAGCTTTCTTT
.	TRBD1	TRBV29-1	TRBJ2-7	CSVAGTGVYEQYF	TGCAGCGTCGCCGGGACAGGGGTCTACGAGCAGTACTTC
.	TRBD2	TRBV7-7	TRBJ2-1	CASSLSSLAGPNEQFF	TGTGCTAGCAGCTTAAGTAGCCTAGCGGGGCCCAATGAGCAGTTCTTC
.	TRBD2	TRBV5-6	TRBJ2-1	CASRGTTSGPRSYNEQFF	TGTGCCAGCAGGGGGACGACTAGCGGGCCCCGCTCCTACAATGAGCAGTTCTTC
.	TRBD2	TRBV10-3	TRBJ2-3	CAIRGLAGRVDTQYF	TGTGCCATCAGGGGACTAGCGGGAAGGGTAGATACGCAGTATTTT
.	TRBD1	TRBV6-5	TRBJ2-1	CASSYRRTGANEQFF	TGTGCCAGCAGTTACAGGCGGACAGGGGCGAATGAGCAGTTCTTC
.	.	TRBV19	TRBJ1-5	CASRPYQGSNQPQHF	TGTGCCAGTAGACCCTACCAGGGGAGCAATCAGCCCCAGCATTTT
.	.	TRBV30	TRBJ2-3	CAWSSGQLRNTQYF	TGTGCCTGGAGTTCCGGACAGCTCAGGAATACGCAGTATTTT
.	TRBD1	TRBV19	TRBJ2-1	CASTDRDRGPSYNEQFF	TGTGCCAGTACTGACAGGGACAGGGGCCCCTCCTACAATGAGCAGTTCTTC
.	TRBD1	TRBV6-5	TRBJ2-3	CASSYIGRGTQYF	TGTGCCAGCAGTTACATAGGCAGGGGGACGCAGTATTTT
.	TRBD1	TRBV7-6	TRBJ2-5	CASSPRRGNRGLGETQYF	TGTGCCAGCAGCCCCCGGAGGGGAAACAGGGGGCTCGGAGAGACCCAGTACTTC
.	.	TRBV4-2	TRBJ2-7	CASSQEVTGSYEQYF	TGTGCCAGCAGCCAAGAGGTCACAGGGTCCTACGAGCAGTACTTC
.	TRBD2	TRBV10-3	TRBJ2-1	CAISEPGLADYNEQFF	TGTGCCATCAGTGAGCCGGGACTAGCGGACTACAATGAGCAGTTCTTC
.	.	TRBV9	TRBJ2-1	CASSVWASSSYNEQFF	TGTGCCAGCAGCGTATGGGCCTCCAGCTCCTACAATGAGCAGTTCTTC
.	.	TRBV2	TRBJ2-7	CASIAERTVYEQYF	TGTGCCAGCATAGCCGAAAGGACAGTCTACGAGCAGTACTTC
.	.	TRBV4-1	TRBJ1-2	CASSQEGGGPPGYTF	TGCGCCAGCAGCCAAGAAGGGGGGGGCCCCCCTGGCTACACCTTC
.	TRBD2	TRBV6-1	TRBJ2-5	CASSELGGQETQYF	TGTGCCAGCAGTGAATTGGGAGGGCAGGAGACCCAGTACTTC
.	.	TRBV4-1	TRBJ2-2	CASSETGLQNTGELFF	TGCGCCAGCAGCGAAACAGGGCTTCAGAACACCGGGGAGCTGTTTTTT
.	.	TRBV2	TRBJ2-2	CASRMDLRTGELFF	TGTGCCAGCAGGATGGACTTACGCACCGGGGAGCTGTTTTTT
.	.	TRBV27	TRBJ2-1	CASSLTQGVDNEQFF	TGTGCCAGCAGTTTAACACAGGGAGTTGACAATGAGCAGTTCTTC
few	TRBD1	TRBV5-6	TRBJ1-1	CASNRQGLGAFF	TGTGCCAGCAACAGACAGGGTCTCGGAGCTTTCTTT
.	.	TRBV14	TRBJ2-7	CASSQLSDIYEQYF	TGTGCCAGCAGCCAACTTAGCGACATCTACGAGCAGTACTTC
.	.	TRBV18	TRBJ2-3	CASCPDSSTDTQYF	TGTGCCAGCTGTCCGGACAGCAGCACAGATACGCAGTATTTT
.	.	TRBV2	TRBJ2-5	CASGGQWTETQYF	TGTGCCAGCGGCGGACAGTGGACCGAGACCCAGTACTTC
.	.	TRBV5-5	TRBJ1-2	CASSLGSGRYTF	TGTGCCAGCAGCTTGGGATCCGGGAGGTACACCTTC
.	TRBD1	TRBV5-4	TRBJ1-2	CASSIRGQGANYGYTF	TGTGCCAGCAGCATCAGGGGGCAAGGTGCTAACTATGGCTACACCTTC
.	TRBD1	TRBV4-1	TRBJ1-5	CASSQDGTGVQPQHF	TGCGCCAGCAGCCAAGACGGGACAGGGGTTCAGCCCCAGCATTTT
.	TRBD1	TRBV6-1	TRBJ1-2	CASDDRGLNYGYTF	TGTGCCAGCGACGACAGGGGCCTCAACTATGGCTACACCTTC
.	TRBD1	TRBV29-1	TRBJ2-2	CSVKTGITGELFF	TGCAGCGTCAAGACAGGGATCACCGGGGAGCTGTTTTTT
.	.	TRBV12-5	TRBJ2-1	CASELTSSYNEQFF	TGTGCTAGTGAACTGACTAGCTCCTACAATGAGCAGTTCTTC
once	TRBD1	TRBV5-1	TRBJ2-7	CASSLEGARSYEQYF	TGCGCCAGCAGCTTGGAGGGGGCGAGGTCCTACGAGCAGTACTTC
.	.	TRBV6-6	TRBJ1-1	CASSFQNTEAFF	TGTGCCAGCAGTTTCCAGAACACTGAAGCTTTCTTT
.	TRBD1	TRBV6-1	TRBJ1-5	CASSEGQLNQPQHF	TGTGCCAGCAGTGAGGGACAGCTCAATCAGCCCCAGCATTTT
once	TRBD2	TRBV7-9	TRBJ2-1	CASSPSQGTSGTYNEQFF	TGTGCCAGCAGCCCAAGCCAAGGGACTAGCGGGACCTACAATGAGCAGTTCTTC
.	TRBD1	TRBV7-6	TRBJ2-1	CASSLADGTDNEQFF	TGTGCCAGCAGCTTAGCAGACGGGACAGACAATGAGCAGTTCTTC